Listed here are 30 T cell receptor beta chains from one sample, sequenced in a study of blood T cells in healthy people across ages. Alongside a J-beta primer mix, a sample-barcoded 5' primer served in a second PCR lasting about 6 to 11 cycles. TCRdb re-called the 5' RACE reads through MiXCR, storing one row per CDR3 protein. The sample includes hundreds of thousands of distinct CDR3 sequences, around half of them seen just once. Source material: blood. Receptors were obtained from a woman aged 60-75 years in good health.

This clonotype was observed a handful of times. The chain uses TRBV9 and TRBJ2-5; TRBD2 matches 8 bases. Near its end, the DNA agrees better with TRBJ2-7, so the J call may be wrong. This CDR3 spans 15 amino acids. Germline assignment: CDR1 SGDLS and CDR2 YYNGEE. For the CDR3, the DNA is TGTGCCAGCAGCGCTAGCGGGCGAGGGGCCCACGAGCAGTACTTC. Amino acids: CASSASGRGAHEQYF.

The chain is built from TRBV21-1 and TRBJ2-7; the DNA was not compared with TRBD2, the D call given in the table. TRBV21-1 is a pseudogene locus. The CDR3 consists of 18 residues. The CDR3 coding sequence is TGTGCCAGCAGATCGGGGGTCTCCCTGGGGACTAGTATTTACGAGCAGTACTTC. This encodes CASRSGVSLGTSIYEQYF.

To note about this clonotype: Possible read error: a much larger clone is one base away. The chain is built from TRBV4-3 and TRBJ1-1; D is unresolved. The CDR3 consists of 13 residues. Germline CDR1 reads LGHNA; CDR2 reads YSLEER. The CDR3 DNA reads as TGCGCCAGCAGCCAAGACAGGAACACTGGAGCTTTCTTT. It encodes CASSQDRNTGAFF.

V and J are TRBV7-2 and TRBJ1-4; D is unresolved. There are 12 residues in the CDR3. V was trimmed by 5 bases and J by 5 bases, leaving 6 bases between them. Looked up from germline, CDR1 is SGHTA and CDR2 is FQGNSA. The CDR3 spells CASSTENEKLFF. CDR3 in DNA: TGTGCCAGCAGCACGGAGAATGAAAAACTGTTTTTT. Based on the CDR3 plus reference TRBV7-2 and TRBJ1-4, the full variable domain is GAGVSQSPSNKVTEKGKDVELRCDPISGHTALYWYRQSLGQGLEFLIYFQGNSAPDKSGLPSDRFSAERTGGSVSTLTIQRTQQEDSAVYLCASSTENEKLFFGSGTQLSVL.

The chain employs TRBV7-2 and TRBJ2-4, with TRBD1 matching 9 bases. The J call is in doubt because the DNA end fits TRBJ2-7 better. Germline loops: CDR1 SGHTA, CDR2 FQGNSA. The CDR3 is made up of 14 amino acids. The CDR3 here is CASNGGTGLYEQYF. CDR3 bases: TGTGCCAGCAATGGCGGGACAGGGTTATACGAGCAGTACTTC.

The gene calls are TRBV9 and TRBJ2-1; the D gene is possibly TRBD2 (6 bases). CDR1 and CDR2 (germline): SGDLS, YYNGEE. The V end was cut by 1 base, the J end by 9 bases, with 14 bases between. The CDR3 loop spans 14 amino acids. CDR3 amino acids: CASSVQTRHSEQFF. The CDR3, as DNA: TGTGCCAGCAGCGTACAGACTAGGCACAGTGAGCAGTTCTTC.

The chain is built from TRBV20-1 and TRBJ1-1; D is unresolved. The ends were cut back, 2 bases at V and 4 bases at J, with 8 bases in the middle. Germline CDR1 is DFQATT and CDR2 is SNEGSKA (reference sequence). This CDR3 contains 12 residues. The CDR3 bases are TGCAGTGCTAGAATTCTGGGCACTGAAGCTTTCTTT. Translated: CSARILGTEAFF.

The gene calls are TRBV7-3 and TRBJ2-3; D gene uncertain. V was pared by 3 bases and J by 2 bases, with 9 bases between. Germline CDR1 SGHTA, CDR2 FQGTGA. This CDR3 spans 14 amino acids. The CDR3 nucleotides are TGTGCCAGCAGCTTTAGGAATCCCACAGATACGCAGTATTTT. Protein: CASSFRNPTDTQYF.

This clonotype has only one observation. The CDR3 DNA follows: TGTGCCAGCAGCCAAGATGACAGTAGCTCCTACAATGAGCAGTTCTTC. Protein sequence: CASSQDDSSSYNEQFF. The V gene is TRBV3-1, the J gene TRBJ2-1, with TRBD1 as a possible D gene (5 bases). V was cut by 0 bases and J by 0 bases, with 9 bases left in between. Germline CDR1 LGHDT, CDR2 YNNKEL (reference sequence). The CDR3 is made up of 16 amino acids.

This clonotype was found many times. The genes are TRBV5-5 and TRBJ2-5, with D hard to call. V was pared by 0 bases and J by 5 bases, with 8 bases between. Germline-derived CDR1 and CDR2 are SGHKS and YYEKEE (reference sequence). The CDR3 sequence is 13 residues long. CDR3 nucleotide sequence: TGTGCCAGCAGCTTGGGGGTTTCCGAGACCCAGTACTTC. This translates into CASSLGVSETQYF.

For this clonotype: A much larger clonotype is one base distant, so this may be a read error. The gene calls are TRBV20-1 and TRBJ2-5; TRBD1 aligns across 7 bases. Germline CDR1 DFQATT, CDR2 SNEGSKA (reference sequence). This CDR3 has 13 residues. Trimming cost V 7 bases and J 4 bases; bases outside gene matches: 9. The CDR3 DNA reads as TGCAGTGGGGAACAGGGGAATGCAGAGACCCAGTACTTC. It encodes CSGEQGNAETQYF.

The chain employs TRBV18 and TRBJ1-1; D not certain. The V end was cut by 1 base, the J end by 2 bases, with 11 bases between. The length of the CDR3 is 15 residues. Germline lookup yields CDR1 KGHSH and CDR2 LQKENI. The CDR3 nucleotides read TGTGCCAGCTCACCACTTGCACAGAGCAACACTGAAGCTTTCTTT. This encodes CASSPLAQSNTEAFF.

This clonotype was observed a handful of times. The rearrangement joins TRBV5-1 to TRBJ2-3; D call uncertain. V was trimmed by 0 bases and J by 1 base, leaving 9 bases between them. The CDR3 consists of 15 residues. Germline loops: CDR1 SGHRS, CDR2 YFSETQ. The CDR3 sequence: CASSLARPGTDTQYF. The DNA for the CDR3 is TGCGCCAGCAGCTTGGCCCGACCCGGCACAGATACGCAGTATTTT.

The chain couples TRBV5-1 to TRBJ1-2, with TRBD1 identical over 9 bases. This CDR3 spans 18 amino acids. J was trimmed by 2 bases and V by 4 bases; bases with no gene match: 15. Germline V gene lookup returns CDR1 SGHRS and CDR2 YFSETQ. CDR3 residues: CASSPSQGAIWMNYGYTF. For the CDR3, the DNA is TGCGCCAGCAGCCCCTCACAGGGGGCGATTTGGATGAACTATGGCTACACCTTC.

The chain uses TRBV9 and TRBJ1-1, with TRBD1 identical over 7 bases. This CDR3 is built from 13 residues. V gave up 3 bases and J gave up 13 bases; unmatched junction bases: 12. Germline V gene data show CDR1 as SGDLS and CDR2 as YYNGEE. The CDR3 DNA reads TGTGCCAGCAGCGGAGAATTTGAGGGGGCAGGTTTCTTT. Protein: CASSGEFEGAGFF.

The chain carries TRBV6-2 or TRBV6-3 and TRBJ1-5; D is uncertain. The CDR3 is 12 amino acids. Trimming left V 4 bases short and J 7 bases short, with 8 bases between. From germline, CDR1 is MNHEY and CDR2 SVGEGT. CDR3: CASSFFNQPQHF. CDR3 nucleotides: TGTGCCAGCAGTTTCTTTAACCAGCCCCAGCATTTT.

The rearrangement links TRBV7-2 to TRBJ2-7, with TRBD1 matching 11 bases. Trimming cost V 5 bases and J 7 bases; bases outside gene matches: 13. This CDR3 comprises 16 residues. Germline V gives CDR1 SGHTA, CDR2 FQGNSA. CDR3 coding DNA: TGTGCCAGCAGCCATACCGGGACAGGGGGTTACAATGAGCAGTACTTC. Encoded protein: CASSHTGTGGYNEQYF.

The genes are TRBV5-1 and TRBJ2-7; 7 positions match TRBD1. The CDR3 is 16 residues long. Trimming at V came to 4 bases and at J to 3 bases, leaving 13 bases not matched to a gene. Germline V gene sequence: CDR1 SGHRS, CDR2 YFSETQ. The CDR3 here is CASSGTVGAGGYEQYF. The CDR3 region has the DNA TGCGCCAGCAGCGGCACTGTGGGGGCAGGGGGCTACGAGCAGTACTTC.

The CDR3 loop reads CASSLASGGEETQYF. In DNA, the CDR3 is TGTGCCAGCAGCTTGGCGTCAGGGGGGGAAGAGACCCAGTACTTC. The V gene is TRBV5-6, the J gene TRBJ2-5; either TRBD1 or TRBD2 may supply D (7 bases each). The germline CDR1 and CDR2 sequences are SGHDT and YYEEEE. CDR3 length: 15 residues. The germline V and J ends were trimmed by 0 bases and 3 bases, with 12 bases remaining between them.

The rearrangement uses TRBV20-1 and TRBJ2-3; D unresolved. V was shortened by 6 bases and J by 6 bases, with 4 bases between the two germline ends. CDR3 length equals 9 residues. Germline CDR1 is DFQATT and CDR2 is SNEGSKA (reference sequence). The CDR3 sequence is CSASDTQYF. The CDR3 DNA is TGCAGTGCCTCGGATACGCAGTATTTT.

The rearrangement uses TRBV7-9 and TRBJ2-1, with unresolved D. Between the trimmed V and J ends, which lost 2 bases and 8 bases, there was a span of 16 bases. This CDR3 comprises 15 residues. Germline V gene data show CDR1 as SEHNR and CDR2 as FQNEAQ (reference sequence). CDR3 nucleotides: TGTGCCAGCAGCTTATTAACTATTGCCCTCGATGAGCAGTTCTTC. Encoded protein: CASSLLTIALDEQFF. Using reference TRBV7-9 and TRBJ2-1 for the parts outside the CDR3, the full variable domain is DTGVSQNPRHKITKRGQNVTFRCDPISEHNRLYWYRQTLGQGPEFLTYFQNEAQLEKSRLLSDRFSAERPKGSFSTLEIQRTEQGDSAMYLCASSLLTIALDEQFFGPGTRLTVL.

The V and J genes are TRBV20-1 and TRBJ2-7; 8 nucleotides line up with TRBD2. This CDR3 has 13 amino acids. The V segment lost 4 bases and the J segment 10 bases; nucleotides outside the gene matches: 12. The germline V gene encodes CDR1 DFQATT and CDR2 SNEGSKA (reference sequence). CDR3 coding DNA: TGCAGTGCTAACGGGGGGGCGGACTCGTCCCAGTACTTC. It translates to CSANGGADSSQYF.

The chain uses TRBV20-1 and TRBJ1-6; D is ambiguous. The CDR3 has 19 amino acids. V shed 4 bases and J shed 0 bases, with 22 bases lying between them. Germline CDR1 DFQATT, CDR2 SNEGSKA (reference sequence). The chain's CDR3 is CSATSPPGPRSSYNSPLHF. CDR3 bases: TGCAGTGCTACCAGCCCGCCCGGACCGAGGAGCTCCTATAATTCACCCCTCCACTTT.

V usage is TRBV6-5 and J usage is TRBJ1-2, with a weak D call TRBD1 (6 bases). Trimming removed 10 bases from V and 2 bases from J, with 11 bases in between. The CDR3 has 12 amino acids. The germline gives CDR1 MNHEY, CDR2 SVGAGI. This CDR3 reads CATNRVNYGYTF. In nucleotides, the CDR3 is TGTGCCACAAACAGGGTGAACTATGGCTACACCTTC.

This clonotype was seen a handful of times. The gene calls are TRBV7-2 and TRBJ1-2, with TRBD1 identical over 7 bases. J gave up 2 bases and V 2 bases, and 5 bases lay outside the gene matches. The length of the CDR3 is 15 residues. From germline, CDR1 is SGHTA and CDR2 FQGNSA. For the CDR3, the DNA is TGTGCCAGCAGCTTAAGGGCCAGGGGGAACTATGGCTACACCTTC. This sequence encodes CASSLRARGNYGYTF.

At least ten counts were recorded for this clonotype. A junction boundary mismatches the germline segment, possibly from a read error. The CDR3 coding sequence is TGTGCCAGCAGCTTACAGGTCTCTGGGGCCAACGTCCTGACTTTC. Translating it yields CASSLQVSGANVLTF. The chain is built from TRBV5-1 and TRBJ2-6, with TRBD1 as a possible D gene (5 bases). The germline V gene encodes CDR1 SGHRS and CDR2 YFSETQ. CDR3 size: 15 residues.

Concerning this clonotype itself: It may be a read error: a sequence one base away is much more abundant. The chain combines TRBV10-3 with TRBJ2-1, with TRBD2 matching over 13 bases. The J call may be faulty, since TRBJ2-7 better matches the DNA end. This CDR3 is 19 amino acids long. The germline gives CDR1 ENHRY, CDR2 SYGVKD. In DNA form, the CDR3 reads TGTGCCATCAGTGGCAAAGACAAACTAGCGGGAGGGAGCTACAATGAGCAGTACTTC. It encodes CAISGKDKLAGGSYNEQYF.

This clonotype appeared a few times. The chain couples TRBV5-1 to TRBJ2-5; D ambiguous. This CDR3 is built from 15 residues. With 2 bases removed from V and 2 bases from J, the gap between germline ends came to 13 bases. Germline CDR1 SGHRS, CDR2 YFSETQ. DNA for the CDR3: TGCGCCAGCAGCTTCTACGGGTCCGAGCAAGAGACCCAGTACTTC. Translation gives CASSFYGSEQETQYF.

J is TRBJ1-2 and V is TRBV4-3, with TRBD1 as a possible D gene (5 bases). Germline V gene data show CDR1 as LGHNA and CDR2 as YSLEER. The CDR3 contains 15 residues. The V and J ends lost 0 bases and 2 bases respectively, with 10 bases between them. The CDR3 loop is CASSQDGRGNYGYTF. The CDR3 DNA reads TGCGCCAGCAGCCAAGACGGTAGGGGAAACTATGGCTACACCTTC.

This chain uses TRBV7-2 with TRBJ2-5; 10 bases align to TRBD2. Germline V gives CDR1 SGHTA, CDR2 FQGNSA. V lost 1 base to trimming and J lost 11 bases; unmatched junction nucleotides: 7. The CDR3 is 14 amino acids. CDR3 in amino acids: CASSLVLAGGEQYF. In nucleotides, the CDR3 is TGTGCCAGCAGCTTAGTTTTAGCGGGAGGAGAGCAGTACTTC.